This T cell receptor (beta chain) was captured in a study of blood T cell repertoires in COVID-19. TCRdb keeps only in-frame clones here, not all; method: immunoSEQ multiplex PCR. The table records approximately 100,000 clones, roughly 80% of them present only once. The receptor comes from a human donor in a cohort sampled during active COVID-19. Sequencing was performed on peripheral blood.

CDR3 in DNA: TGTGCCTTGTCTTCGGGACTAGCTGCAGAGACCCAGTACTTC. Amino acid sequence: CALSSGLAAETQYF. This chain links TRBV30 with TRBJ2-5, with 9 bases aligning to TRBD2. There are 14 residues in the CDR3. Looked up from germline, CDR1 is GTSNPN and CDR2 is SVGIG (reference sequence). V was pared by 7 bases and J by 4 bases, with 10 bases of the junction left unmatched.